This entry describes one TCR beta chain. Antigen unknown. The data stem from a study of T-cell memory formation after mild COVID-19. Study-level background: TCR clusters were largely donor specific.

Sample barcodes and UMIs were carried by the TCR alpha and TCR beta cDNA libraries that 5'RACE generated with constant-segment primers. TCRdb recomputed calls from the 5' RACE reads with MiXCR, one row per CDR3 protein. The profile shows around 83,000 distinct CDR3 sequences, roughly 25% of them singletons. Notes on the study in general: CD4/CD8 balance held among clones contracting day 15 to 85, and later expanders leaned CD4+. Memory cells collected pre-infection included some clones that later responded, suggesting cross-reactive memory joined.

Sequenced sample: PBMCs or a T cell subset sorted from them (not recorded which). This TCR came from a man between 18 and 29 years old who had mild COVID-19 (a few samples of this study predate the infection). Cell type and time point are not known.

The CDR3 reads CASSSRGPAVQPQHF. CDR3 sequence (DNA): TGTGCCAGCAGTTCCCGGGGCCCTGCCGTCCAGCCCCAGCATTTT. The chain has TRBV27 and TRBJ1-5, with D possibly matching TRBD1 (5 bases). The germline CDR1 and CDR2 sequences are MNHEY and SMNVEV (reference sequence). Trimming removed 4 bases at V and 7 bases at J, with 17 bases between. The CDR3 totals 15 residues.